The 18 T cell receptor beta chains in this list originate from one sample, sequenced in a study of OX40 agonist ivuxolimab in advanced cancers. Sequencing used immunoSEQ multiplex PCR; TCRdb keeps in-frame clones, though not all of them. Here the sample spans some 60,000 clones, 85% being singletons. The material sequenced was CD4+ or CD8+ T cells sorted from blood, taken in a trial of the OX40 agonist ivuxolimab. These receptors all stem from an adult with an advanced solid tumor such as melanoma, head and neck, liver or kidney cancer.

As to this clone: The sample holds other DNA sequences that translate to the same CDR3. The chain links TRBV7-9 to TRBJ2-1, with D unresolved. CDR1 and CDR2 from the germline V gene are SEHNR and FQNEAQ (reference sequence). The CDR3 is made up of 12 amino acids. V gave up 1 base and J gave up 8 bases, with 6 bases separating them. The DNA for the CDR3 is TGTGCCAGCAGCTTAGGACTCTATGAGCAGTTCTTC. It encodes CASSLGLYEQFF.

V is TRBV18 and J is TRBJ2-2, with D perhaps TRBD1 (5 bases). In germline, CDR1 is KGHSH, CDR2 LQKENI. V was trimmed by 4 bases and J by 1 base, leaving 10 bases between them. This CDR3 region has 15 residues. CDR3 region: CASSLPDRNTGELFF. The DNA of the CDR3 is TGTGCCAGCTCACTTCCTGACAGGAACACCGGGGAGCTGTTTTTT.

The V call is TRBV19, the J call TRBJ2-4; 7 bases match TRBD1. V lost 10 bases, J lost 0 bases, and 6 bases stayed unmatched. CDR3 size: 14 residues. Germline lookup yields CDR1 LNHDA and CDR2 SQIVND (reference sequence). CDR3 in amino acids: CATRDSEAKNIQYF. The DNA of the CDR3 is TGTGCCACCCGGGACAGCGAAGCCAAAAACATTCAGTACTTC.

This rearrangement joins TRBV11-2 to TRBJ2-5; TRBD2 aligns across 8 bases. The germline V gene encodes CDR1 SGHAT and CDR2 FQNNGV. CDR3 length: 15 residues. V lost 6 bases and J lost 4; bases outside the gene matches: 10. As DNA, the CDR3 is TGTGCCAGCAGTACCGGGACTAGACGGGGAGAGACCCAGTACTTC. Translating gives CASSTGTRRGETQYF.

The chain couples TRBV6-6 to TRBJ1-2; D not certain. V lost 5 bases and J 3 bases, leaving 10 bases between the germline ends. CDR3 length: 13 amino acids. Per germline, CDR1 MNHNY and CDR2 SVGAGI (reference sequence). Here the CDR3 reads CASSLDGDYGYTF. In nucleotides, the CDR3 is TGTGCCAGCAGTCTGGACGGAGACTATGGCTACACCTTC.

The chain employs TRBV28 and TRBJ1-1; 9 positions match TRBD1. V gave up 6 bases and J gave up 5 bases; unmatched junction bases: 13. Per the germline V gene, CDR1 is MDHEN and CDR2 is SYDVKM. The CDR3 has 16 amino acids. DNA for the CDR3: TGTGCCAGCAGCGTTTTCACAGGGGGCGGTGGAACTGAAGCTTTCTTT. Its translation: CASSVFTGGGGTEAFF.

The CDR3 sequence is CASSDPGDRGSYEQYF. In nucleotides, the CDR3 is TGTGCCAGCAGTGACCCGGGGGACAGGGGGTCCTACGAGCAGTACTTC. V and J are TRBV6-1 and TRBJ2-7, with 11 bases matching TRBD1. The V gene's germline CDR1 is MNHNS and CDR2 SASEGT. This CDR3 is built from 16 residues. The trim removed 3 bases at V and 1 base at J, leaving 5 bases unmatched.

The chain joins TRBV5-1 to TRBJ2-1; the D call may be TRBD1 or TRBD2 (7 bases each). The V and J ends lost 4 bases and 4 bases respectively, with 15 bases between them. CDR1 is SGHRS and CDR2 is YFSETQ in the germline V gene. This CDR3 has 15 residues. The CDR3 loop is CASSPGTAGYNEQFF. In DNA, the CDR3 is TGCGCCAGCAGCCCCGGGACAGCGGGGTACAATGAGCAGTTCTTC. Full variable domain (missing parts from reference TRBV5-1 and TRBJ2-1): KAGVTQTPRYLIKTRGQQVTLSCSPISGHRSVSWYQQTPGQGLQFLFEYFSETQRNKGNFPGRFSGRQFSNSRSEMNVSTLELGDSALYLCASSPGTAGYNEQFFGPGTRLTVL.

The gene calls are TRBV7-9 and TRBJ2-1; 8 bases fit TRBD1. Germline V gene sequence: CDR1 SEHNR, CDR2 FQNEAQ (reference sequence). V shed 5 bases, J shed 7 bases, and the junction held 1 base outside the gene matches. This CDR3 spans 12 amino acids. This CDR3 is CASSRQGNEQFF. For the CDR3, the DNA is TGTGCCAGCAGCCGACAGGGGAATGAGCAGTTCTTC. Using reference TRBV7-9 and TRBJ2-1 for the parts outside the CDR3, the full variable domain is DTGVSQNPRHKITKRGQNVTFRCDPISEHNRLYWYRQTLGQGPEFLTYFQNEAQLEKSRLLSDRFSAERPKGSFSTLEIQRTEQGDSAMYLCASSRQGNEQFFGPGTRLTVL.

The chain recombines TRBV5-8 with TRBJ1-6; maybe TRBD1 (6 bases). CDR3 length: 15 residues. V was shortened by 1 base and J by 9 bases, with 14 bases between the two germline ends. Germline V gene lookup returns CDR1 SGHTS and CDR2 YDEGEE. The CDR3 sequence is CASSLSASGVSPLHF. The DNA of the CDR3 is TGTGCCAGCAGCTTGAGTGCGTCAGGGGTTTCACCCCTCCACTTT.

The V and J genes are TRBV12-2 and TRBJ2-5. TRBV12-2 counts as a pseudogene. CDR3 size: 11 residues. The CDR3 here is CASRLKETQYF. CDR3 DNA: TGTGCAAGTCGCCTTAAGGAGACCCAGTACTTC.

The chain recombines TRBV7-8 with TRBJ2-7; the match to TRBD1 covers 8 bases. The CDR3 runs to 13 residues. The junction had 0 bases not matched to a gene; V was cut back by 0 bases and J by 5 bases. CDR1 and CDR2 (germline): SGHVS, FQNEAQ. CDR3 in amino acids: CASSLATGDEQYF. For the CDR3, the DNA is TGTGCCAGCAGCTTAGCGACAGGGGACGAGCAGTACTTC.

The gene calls are TRBV28 and TRBJ1-2; D not certain. V was cut by 8 bases and J by 5 bases, with 18 bases left in between. The CDR3 has 14 amino acids. CDR1 MDHEN and CDR2 SYDVKM come from the germline V gene. The CDR3 region is CASSMGVGTYGYTF. CDR3 DNA sequence: TGTGCCAGCTCCATGGGTGTTGGCACGTATGGCTACACCTTC.

This chain connects TRBV29-1 to TRBJ1-2; D is perhaps TRBD1 (5 bases). The CDR3 sequence is 15 residues long. In germline, CDR1 is SQVTM, CDR2 ANQGSEA. Trimming stripped 5 bases from V and 4 bases from J, with 20 bases between. Written as DNA, the CDR3 is TGCAGCGTTTTCCCCCTACCTAGACAGACCTATGGCTACACCTTC. Amino acid sequence: CSVFPLPRQTYGYTF. Complete variable domain (other parts from reference TRBV29-1 and TRBJ1-2): SAVISQKPSRDICQRGTSLTIQCQVDSQVTMMFWYRQQPGQSLTLIATANQGSEATYESGFVIDKFPISRPNLTFSTLTVSNMSPEDSSIYLCSVFPLPRQTYGYTFGSGTRLTVV.

Here the CDR3 DNA reads TGCGCCAGCAGCTTGGAGGGACAGGGTGGGTTGACCCAGTACTTC. Translating gives CASSLEGQGGLTQYF. The gene calls are TRBV5-1 and TRBJ2-5; 9 positions match TRBD1. In germline, CDR1 is SGHRS, CDR2 YFSETQ. V shed 0 bases and J 7 bases; nucleotides not matched to a gene: 7. The CDR3 is 15 amino acids.

In nucleotides, the CDR3 is TGTGCCAGCAGCGTCGAGGACAATGAGCAGTTCTTC. Its translation: CASSVEDNEQFF. This chain joins TRBV9 and TRBJ2-1, with D unresolved. This CDR3 has 12 residues. Per germline, CDR1 SGDLS and CDR2 YYNGEE. Trimming removed 2 bases from V and 5 bases from J, with 5 bases in between. Full variable domain (missing parts from reference TRBV9 and TRBJ2-1): DSGVTQTPKHLITATGQRVTLRCSPRSGDLSVYWYQQSLDQGLQFLIQYYNGEERAKGNILERFSAQQFPDLHSELNLSSLELGDSALYFCASSVEDNEQFFGPGTRLTVL.

The chain carries TRBV11-2 and TRBJ1-2; 7 bases are shared with TRBD1. The V gene end was trimmed by 5 bases and the J gene end by 3 bases; junction bases not matched to a gene: 9. CDR3 length equals 15 residues. From germline, CDR1 is SGHAT and CDR2 FQNNGV. CDR3 amino acids: CASSPREGADYGYTF. CDR3 in DNA: TGTGCCAGCAGCCCACGGGAGGGGGCTGACTATGGCTACACCTTC.

The J gene is TRBJ1-1, the V gene TRBV19, with D perhaps matching TRBD1 (5 bases). This CDR3 is 16 amino acids long. Between the trimmed V and J ends, which lost 3 bases and 2 bases, there was a span of 16 bases. Germline V gene data show CDR1 as LNHDA and CDR2 as SQIVND (reference sequence). The CDR3 region has the DNA TGTGCCAGTAGTATCTCGGGTGACAGAATTAACACTGAAGCTTTCTTT. This codes for CASSISGDRINTEAFF. Full variable domain (missing parts from reference TRBV19 and TRBJ1-1): DGGITQSPKYLFRKEGQNVTLSCEQNLNHDAMYWYRQDPGQGLRLIYYSQIVNDFQKGDIAEGYSVSREKKESFPLTVTSAQKNPTAFYLCASSISGDRINTEAFFGQGTRLTVV.